The 4 T cell receptor beta chains in this list originate from one sample, sequenced in a study of metastatic and nonmetastatic thyroid tumors. MiXCR re-clonotyped the PCR reads for TCRdb. The table records around 28,000 clones, less than 30% of them present only once. There were no patients who had received any treatment before thyroid surgery. The sequencing sample was made of blood. All receptors derive from a female donor with papillary thyroid cancer or a benign thyroid nodule (not recorded which). Some clones in this sample may be carry-over from other donors' samples.

This chain links TRBV11-3 with TRBJ2-3, with 10 nucleotides matching TRBD2. CDR1 and CDR2 from the germline V gene are SGHNT and YENEEA. The ends lost 4 bases at V and 3 bases at J; junction bases unmatched: 1. The CDR3 loop spans 14 amino acids. The CDR3 DNA is TGTGCCAGCAGCTCTAGCGGGAGAACAGATACGCAGTATTTT. Translating gives CASSSSGRTDTQYF.

The genes are TRBV6-2 or TRBV6-3 and TRBJ2-3; D is unclear. This CDR3 has 11 residues. Germline values: CDR1 MNHEY, CDR2 SVGEGT. V was pared by 6 bases and J by 6 bases, with 7 bases between. The CDR3, as DNA: TGTGCCAGCAGCCGGTCGGATACGCAGTATTTT. Residues: CASSRSDTQYF.

V gene TRBV19 combines with J gene TRBJ2-7; weak D call: TRBD2 (6 bases). CDR1 is LNHDA, CDR2 SQIVND, per germline (reference sequence). V lost 2 bases to trimming and J lost 4 bases, with 18 bases between them. The CDR3 has 16 residues. The CDR3 sequence: CASSINSWDWNYEQYF. The CDR3 DNA sequence: TGTGCCAGTAGTATAAATTCCTGGGACTGGAATTACGAGCAGTACTTC.

The chain couples TRBV12-3 or TRBV12-4 to TRBJ1-2; unclear D gene. This CDR3 contains 19 residues. Trimming stripped 0 bases from V and 2 bases from J, with 22 bases between. The CDR3 region has the DNA TGTGCCAGCAGTTTAGCGGGGTACTCAGGCCTCCTCAAGAACTATGGCTACACCTTC. This gives the protein CASSLAGYSGLLKNYGYTF.